One T cell receptor beta chain is described in this entry. Relative to the germline gene, one junction end is altered; a read error may explain this. This sample stems from a study of blood T cell repertoires in COVID-19. Study-wide background: Some COVID-19 samples were acute and others convalescent; all came from the United States, Italy and Spain. Sources were T cells, B-cell-depleted T cells, or PBMCs; the material itself was cDNA or gDNA.

In the original workflow: Nucleated cell number was recorded as an estimate derived from reference gene primer amplification. Clones were read by immunoSEQ multiplex PCR, and TCRdb kept only the in-frame ones, dropping some. That table gives V, J and clone size, and the DNA gave D and trimming. The sample contains roughly 350,000 clones, roughly 85% of which appear only once. This CDR3 is built from 14 residues. Germline lookup yields CDR1 SGHAT and CDR2 FQDESV (reference sequence). The clonotype was recovered from a woman between 18 and 29 years old with acute or convalescent COVID-19. J is TRBJ2-7 and V is TRBV11-1; 9 bases are shared with TRBD1. The material sequenced was peripheral blood. CDR3 DNA sequence: TGTGCCAGCAGTTTAGGACAGGGGACCTACGAGCAGTACTTC. Protein: CASSLGQGTYEQYF.